The 3 T cell receptor beta chains listed next were all sequenced from one sample in a study of tumor-infiltrating lymphocytes in localized non-small cell lung cancer. Clones were sequenced by immunoSEQ multiplex PCR, and TCRdb holds only the in-frame ones, with some missing. The sample includes around 7,400 clones, over 60% seen only once; the top ten take around 4.9%. Sample: uninvolved lung tissue not adjacent to the tumor. The receptors stem from a human donor with non-small cell lung cancer.

V and J are TRBV6-6 and TRBJ2-5; tentative D call: TRBD1 (7 bases). Germline lookup yields CDR1 MNHNY and CDR2 SVGAGI (reference sequence). V was pared by 9 bases and J by 2 bases, with 16 bases between. CDR3 length: 14 residues. The CDR3, as DNA: TGTGCCAGTAGGGGGGACAGAACGCAAGAGACCCAGTACTTC. Translated: CASRGDRTQETQYF.

This clone was found a few times. The chain combines TRBV4-1 with TRBJ1-1; TRBD1 might be the D (5 bases). Germline V gene data show CDR1 as MGHRA and CDR2 as YSYEKL. The length of the CDR3 is 11 residues. Trimming removed 6 bases at V and 8 bases at J, with 10 bases between. For the CDR3, the DNA is TGCGCCAGCAGGAGGGGTCGAGAAGCTTTCTTT. Its protein product is CASRRGREAFF.

V and J are TRBV19 and TRBJ2-1; 9 bases are a match to TRBD2. The germline V gene has CDR1 LNHDA and CDR2 SQIVND (reference sequence). The CDR3 covers 13 residues. V was pared by 5 bases and J by 7 bases, with 3 bases of the junction left unmatched. CDR3 sequence (DNA): TGTGCCAGTAGTGGGACTAGCTGGAATGAGCAGTTCTTC. Its translation is CASSGTSWNEQFF.